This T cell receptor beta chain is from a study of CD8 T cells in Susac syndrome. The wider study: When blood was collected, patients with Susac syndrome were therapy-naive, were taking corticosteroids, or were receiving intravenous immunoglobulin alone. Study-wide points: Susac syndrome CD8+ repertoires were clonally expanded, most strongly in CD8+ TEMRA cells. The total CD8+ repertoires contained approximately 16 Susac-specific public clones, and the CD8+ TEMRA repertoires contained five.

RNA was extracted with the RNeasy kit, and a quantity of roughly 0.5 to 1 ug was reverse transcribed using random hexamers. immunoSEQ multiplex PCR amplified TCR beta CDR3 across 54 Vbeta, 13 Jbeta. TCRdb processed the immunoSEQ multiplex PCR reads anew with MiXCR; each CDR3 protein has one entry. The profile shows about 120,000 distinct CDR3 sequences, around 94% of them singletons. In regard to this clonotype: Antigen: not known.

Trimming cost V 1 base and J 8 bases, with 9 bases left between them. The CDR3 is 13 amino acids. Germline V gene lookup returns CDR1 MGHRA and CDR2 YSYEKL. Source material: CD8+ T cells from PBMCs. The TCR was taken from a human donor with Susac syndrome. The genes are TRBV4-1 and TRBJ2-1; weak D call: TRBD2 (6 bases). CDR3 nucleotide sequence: TGCGCCAGCAGCCAAGGGCCGGGAGATGAGCAGTTCTTC. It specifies CASSQGPGDEQFF.